The clone carrying this T cell receptor (beta chain) was detected only a few times. What it recognizes is unknown. The sample is drawn from a study of identical twins. Study conclusions and caveats: When twins shared out-of-frame alpha sequences, those sequences had excess low generation probability. High-abundance cord blood beta clonotypes had fewer insertions; memory repertoires showed none.

MiXCR, applied by TCRdb to the 5' RACE reads, yields one record per CDR3 protein. The data show 410,000 or so distinct CDR3 sequences, roughly 20% seen once. V was pared by 4 bases and J by 3 bases, with 5 bases of the junction left unmatched. Germline loops: CDR1 ENHRY, CDR2 SYGVKD. The CDR3 is 17 residues long. Healthy Caucasians alone served as donors. Sequenced: naive T cells sorted from blood. This TCR was sampled from a man aged 45-60 years in good health. V usage is TRBV10-3 and J usage is TRBJ2-3; 15 nucleotides match TRBD2. The CDR3 DNA reads TGTGCCATCAGTGGCGGACTAGCGGGAGGGAGGACAGATACGCAGTATTTT. Residues: CAISGGLAGGRTDTQYF.